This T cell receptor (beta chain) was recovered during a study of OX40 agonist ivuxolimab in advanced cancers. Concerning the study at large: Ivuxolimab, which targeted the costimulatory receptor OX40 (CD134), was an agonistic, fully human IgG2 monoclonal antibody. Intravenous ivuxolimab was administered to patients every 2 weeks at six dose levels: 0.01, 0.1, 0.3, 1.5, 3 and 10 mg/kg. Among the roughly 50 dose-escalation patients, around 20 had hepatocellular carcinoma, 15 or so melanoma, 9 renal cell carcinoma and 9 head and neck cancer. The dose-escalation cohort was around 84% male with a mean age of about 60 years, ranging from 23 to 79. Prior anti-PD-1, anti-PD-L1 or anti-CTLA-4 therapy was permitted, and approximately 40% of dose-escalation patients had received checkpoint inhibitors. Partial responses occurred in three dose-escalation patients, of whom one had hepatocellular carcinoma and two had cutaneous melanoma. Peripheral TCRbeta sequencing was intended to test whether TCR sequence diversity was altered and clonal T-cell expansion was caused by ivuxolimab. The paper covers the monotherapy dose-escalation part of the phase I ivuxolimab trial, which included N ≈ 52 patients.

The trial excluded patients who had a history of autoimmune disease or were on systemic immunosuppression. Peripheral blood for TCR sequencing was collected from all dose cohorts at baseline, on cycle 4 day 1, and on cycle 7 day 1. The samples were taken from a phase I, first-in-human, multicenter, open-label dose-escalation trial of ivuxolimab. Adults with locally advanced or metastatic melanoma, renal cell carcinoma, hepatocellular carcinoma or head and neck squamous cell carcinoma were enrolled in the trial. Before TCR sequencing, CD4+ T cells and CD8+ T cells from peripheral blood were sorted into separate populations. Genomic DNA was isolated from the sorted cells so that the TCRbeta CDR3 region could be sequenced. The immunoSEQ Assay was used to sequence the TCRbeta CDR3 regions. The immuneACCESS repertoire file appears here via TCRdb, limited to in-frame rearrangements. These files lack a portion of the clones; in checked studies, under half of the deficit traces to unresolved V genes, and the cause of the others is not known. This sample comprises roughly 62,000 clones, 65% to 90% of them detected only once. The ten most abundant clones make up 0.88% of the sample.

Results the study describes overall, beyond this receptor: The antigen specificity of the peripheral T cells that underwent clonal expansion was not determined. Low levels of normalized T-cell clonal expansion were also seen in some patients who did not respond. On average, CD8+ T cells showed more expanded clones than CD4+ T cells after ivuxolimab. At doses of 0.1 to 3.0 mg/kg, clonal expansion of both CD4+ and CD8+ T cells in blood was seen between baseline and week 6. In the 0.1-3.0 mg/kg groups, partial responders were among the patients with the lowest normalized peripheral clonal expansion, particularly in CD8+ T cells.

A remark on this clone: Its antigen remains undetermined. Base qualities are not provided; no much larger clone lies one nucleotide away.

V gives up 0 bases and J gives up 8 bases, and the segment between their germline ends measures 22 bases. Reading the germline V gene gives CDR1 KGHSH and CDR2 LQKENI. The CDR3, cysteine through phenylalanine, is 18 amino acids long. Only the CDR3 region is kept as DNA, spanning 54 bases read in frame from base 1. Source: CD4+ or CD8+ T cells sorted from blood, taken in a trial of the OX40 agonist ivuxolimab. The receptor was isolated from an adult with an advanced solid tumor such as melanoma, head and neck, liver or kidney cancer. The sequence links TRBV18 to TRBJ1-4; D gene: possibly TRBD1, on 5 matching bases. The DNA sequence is TGTGCCAGCTCACCACCAGGTGCAGGGAGGCCCAGAATCGAAAAACTGTTTTTT. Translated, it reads CASSPPGAGRPRIEKLFF.